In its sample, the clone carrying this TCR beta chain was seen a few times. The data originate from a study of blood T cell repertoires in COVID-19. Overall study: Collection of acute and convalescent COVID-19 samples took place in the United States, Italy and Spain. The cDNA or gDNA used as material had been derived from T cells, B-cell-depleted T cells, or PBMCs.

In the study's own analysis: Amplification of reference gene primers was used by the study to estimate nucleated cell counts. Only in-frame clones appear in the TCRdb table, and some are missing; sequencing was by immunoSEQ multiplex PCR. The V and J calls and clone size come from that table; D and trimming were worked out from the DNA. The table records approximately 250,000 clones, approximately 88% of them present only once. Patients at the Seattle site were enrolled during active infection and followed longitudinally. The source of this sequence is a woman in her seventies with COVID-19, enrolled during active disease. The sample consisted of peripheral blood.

CDR3 protein: CASSGTVGTEAFF. DNA for the CDR3: TGTGCCAGTAGTGGGACAGTCGGGACTGAAGCTTTCTTT. The gene calls are TRBV19 and TRBJ1-1, with 7 bases that match TRBD1. Germline V gene sequence: CDR1 LNHDA, CDR2 SQIVND (reference sequence). Unmatched junction bases numbered 5, after V lost 5 bases and J lost 5 bases. The CDR3 covers 13 residues.